The rows below give T cell receptor beta chains drawn from one sample of a study of PD-L1 blockade in urothelial cancer. Sequenced by immunoSEQ multiplex PCR; TCRdb stores in-frame clones only, minus some. The sample lists some 25,000 clones, roughly 84% occurring once. The input for sequencing was PBMCs, taken around atezolizumab (anti-PD-L1) treatment. The receptors come from a man between 65 and 80 years old with urothelial cancer. Each CDR3 is given with its conserved first and last residue. Fields, in order: D gene, J gene, clone size, V gene, CDR3 protein, CDR3 DNA. A D gene is named only where the DNA matches it firmly. Size is omitted from some rows. Given values are once, few, many or a class for expanded clones.

TRBD2 TRBJ2-3 - TRBV4-2 CASRSALAGATTDTQYF TGTGCCAGCAGATCAGCCCTAGCGGGAGCCACCACAGATACGCAGTATTTT
- TRBJ2-2 - TRBV5-1 CASSLEGDMRTGELFF TGCGCCAGCAGCTTGGAAGGGGATATGCGGACCGGGGAGCTGTTTTTT
- TRBJ1-2 few TRBV5-1 CASSSRPDYGYTF TGCGCCAGCAGCTCCAGGCCGGACTATGGCTACACCTTC
TRBD1 TRBJ1-1 - TRBV30 CAWSDRGTVAWAFF TGTGCCTGGAGTGACAGGGGGACGGTCGCCTGGGCTTTCTTT
- TRBJ1-1 few TRBV19 CASTQGGGRNTEAFF TGTGCCAGTACCCAAGGGGGAGGGAGGAACACTGAAGCTTTCTTT
TRBD1 TRBJ1-2 - TRBV29-1 CSVRPGQEYGYTF TGCAGCGTCCGCCCGGGACAGGAATATGGCTACACCTTC
TRBD1 TRBJ1-5 - TRBV27 CASSPKTGFNQPQHF TGTGCCAGCAGTCCTAAGACAGGGTTCAATCAGCCCCAGCATTTT
TRBD2 TRBJ2-2 - TRBV7-8 CASSSGTSGSLIGELFF TGTGCCAGCAGCTCCGGGACTAGCGGGAGTTTGATCGGGGAGCTGTTTTTT
TRBD1 TRBJ2-5 - TRBV7-9 CASSLSSDREGETQYF TGTGCCAGCAGCTTATCTTCGGACAGGGAAGGGGAGACCCAGTACTTC
TRBD2 TRBJ2-7 - TRBV30 CAWSVLLAGGPGHEQYF TGTGCCTGGAGTGTACTTCTAGCGGGAGGGCCGGGCCACGAGCAGTACTTC
TRBD1 TRBJ2-7 - TRBV29-1 CSVGQGQGYEQYF TGCAGCGTTGGACAGGGGCAAGGCTACGAGCAGTACTTC
- TRBJ2-2 - TRBV12-2 CASRLAASGQTGELFF TGTGCAAGTCGCTTAGCGGCTAGCGGACAGACCGGGGAGCTGTTTTTT
TRBD1 TRBJ2-5 - TRBV5-1 CASSPGQGETQYF TGCGCCAGCAGCCCGGGACAGGGGGAGACCCAGTACTTC
- TRBJ2-3 - TRBV11-3 CASSFSYREGTDTQYF TGTGCCAGCAGCTTCTCCTACCGTGAGGGCACAGATACGCAGTATTTT
TRBD1 TRBJ1-5 - TRBV5-8 CASSLNTGARAHQPQHF TGTGCCAGCAGTCTGAATACAGGGGCCCGGGCTCATCAGCCCCAGCATTTT
- TRBJ2-7 - TRBV6-6 CASSYSGQEENYEQYF TGTGCCAGCAGTTACTCGGGACAAGAAGAAAACTACGAGCAGTACTTC
TRBD1 TRBJ1-4 - TRBV19 CASTGDGTGWEKLFF TGTGCCAGTACCGGAGACGGGACAGGGTGGGAAAAACTGTTTTTT
TRBD2 TRBJ2-5 - TRBV7-8 CASSRLLASGTQYF TGTGCCAGCAGCCGCCTACTAGCGTCGGGGACCCAGTACTTC
TRBD1 TRBJ2-1 once TRBV18 CASSPPLEGGRGEQFF TGTGCCAGCTCACCACCACTAGAAGGGGGCAGGGGTGAGCAGTTCTTC
TRBD2 TRBJ2-1 once TRBV6-5 CASSYSTSGLYNEQFF TGTGCCAGCAGTTACTCGACTAGCGGGCTCTACAATGAGCAGTTCTTC
TRBD1 TRBJ1-5 - TRBV18 CASSPGTGGIQPQHF TGTGCCAGCTCACCGGGGACAGGTGGAATTCAGCCCCAGCATTTT
- TRBJ1-1 few TRBV7-9 CASKRGTNTEAFF TGTGCCAGCAAGCGGGGAACCAACACTGAAGCTTTCTTT
- TRBJ2-1 - TRBV19 CASTHGAGLESSYNEQFF TGTGCCAGTACCCATGGCGCCGGACTTGAGAGCTCCTACAATGAGCAGTTCTTC
- TRBJ2-3 - TRBV21-1 CASSKPGLITSTDTQYF TGTGCCAGCAGCAAGCCGGGACTGATTACTAGCACAGATACGCAGTATTTT
- TRBJ2-5 few TRBV5-1 CASSFIAGEETQYF TGCGCCAGCAGCTTTATCGCAGGGGAAGAGACCCAGTACTTC
- TRBJ2-7 - TRBV5-1 CASSLIPSGEQYF TGCGCCAGCAGCTTGATCCCCTCGGGCGAGCAGTACTTC
- TRBJ1-1 - TRBV7-3 CASRFDRNTEAFF TGTGCCAGCAGGTTTGACAGGAACACTGAAGCTTTCTTT
- TRBJ1-2 - TRBV7-9 CAIPTRRYGYTF TGTGCCATTCCTACGCGGCGGTATGGCTACACCTTC
TRBD2 TRBJ2-5 - TRBV4-1 CASSQLGLAGGETQYF TGCGCCAGCAGCCAGCTAGGACTAGCGGGAGGAGAGACCCAGTACTTC
- TRBJ2-7 - TRBV5-6 CASSLLDNSYEQYF TGTGCCAGCAGCTTGCTGGACAACAGCTACGAGCAGTACTTC
- TRBJ1-5 - TRBV6-1 CASSEWAATYSNQPQHF TGTGCCAGCAGTGAATGGGCAGCTACTTATAGCAATCAGCCCCAGCATTTT
TRBD2 TRBJ2-7 - TRBV5-1 CASSYSGLAGGPEKQYF TGCGCCAGCAGCTATTCGGGACTAGCGGGAGGGCCGGAAAAGCAGTACTTC
- TRBJ1-1 - TRBV7-2 CASSPGGEAFF TGTGCCAGCAGCCCGGGTGGTGAAGCTTTCTTT
- TRBJ2-5 - TRBV5-1 CASSLGLEETQYF TGCGCCAGCAGCTTGGGACTCGAAGAGACCCAGTACTTC
- TRBJ2-2 - TRBV7-3 CASSFDRNTGELFF TGTGCCAGCAGCTTTGACAGAAACACCGGGGAGCTGTTTTTT
- TRBJ1-4 - TRBV28 CASSFLPQANEKLFF TGTGCCAGCAGTTTCCTCCCGCAGGCTAATGAAAAACTGTTTTTT
- TRBJ2-5 few TRBV27 CASSPPSDQETQYF TGTGCCAGCAGTCCCCCCAGCGATCAAGAGACCCAGTACTTC
TRBD1 TRBJ2-2 once TRBV28 CASSYPPGQGRSAGELFF TGTGCCAGCAGTTACCCTCCCGGACAGGGGAGGAGCGCCGGGGAGCTGTTTTTT
- TRBJ1-1 - TRBV11-2 CASSFQGSTEAFF TGTGCCAGCAGCTTCCAAGGGAGTACTGAAGCTTTCTTT
TRBD2 TRBJ2-3 - TRBV5-1 CASSLAGLAGDTQYF TGCGCCAGCAGCTTGGCGGGACTAGCGGGAGATACGCAGTATTTT
TRBD1 TRBJ2-1 - TRBV12-5 CASGLSWTGSDNEQFF TGTGCTAGTGGTTTGAGCTGGACAGGGTCCGACAATGAGCAGTTCTTC
- TRBJ1-3 - TRBV2 CASSGYSSGNTIYF TGTGCCAGCAGTGGTTACAGCTCTGGAAACACCATATATTTT
TRBD2 TRBJ2-3 few TRBV11-2 CASSPTRDYRLSMDTQYF TGTGCCAGCAGCCCCACGAGGGACTACCGATTAAGCATGGATACGCAGTATTTT
TRBD1 TRBJ1-3 - TRBV28 CASRAGGSGNTIYF TGTGCCAGCAGAGCAGGGGGCTCTGGAAACACCATATATTTT
- TRBJ1-4 - TRBV28 CASSLLGANEKLFF TGTGCCAGCAGTTTACTAGGGGCTAATGAAAAACTGTTTTTT
- TRBJ2-2 - TRBV11-3 CASSFGVNTGELFF TGTGCCAGCAGCTTCGGGGTGAACACCGGGGAGCTGTTTTTT
TRBD1 TRBJ1-5 - TRBV28 CASSLGQSNQPQHF TGTGCCAGCAGTCTGGGACAGAGCAATCAGCCCCAGCATTTT
- TRBJ2-1 - TRBV5-1 CASSLAALHRYNEQFF TGCGCCAGCAGCTTGGCCGCCTTACACCGCTACAATGAGCAGTTCTTC
TRBD2 TRBJ2-1 - TRBV14 CASSHGSGSRPGNEQFF TGTGCCAGCAGCCATGGTAGCGGGAGTCGTCCTGGCAATGAGCAGTTCTTC
- TRBJ1-4 - TRBV18 CASSLDRANEKLFF TGTGCCAGCTCCCTCGACAGAGCTAATGAAAAACTGTTTTTT
- TRBJ2-3 medium-sized TRBV5-1 CASRYRDSNTDTQYF TGCGCCAGCAGGTACCGGGACTCAAACACAGATACGCAGTATTTT
TRBD1 TRBJ1-3 - TRBV9 CASSVALGQGANTIYF TGTGCCAGCAGCGTAGCTCTAGGACAGGGGGCGAACACCATATATTTT
- TRBJ2-1 - TRBV11-1 CASTSDNYNEQFF TGTGCCAGCACTAGCGACAACTACAATGAGCAGTTCTTC
TRBD2 TRBJ2-7 - TRBV27 CASRRLAGASYEQYF TGTGCCAGCAGAAGACTAGCGGGGGCCTCCTACGAGCAGTACTTC
TRBD2 TRBJ2-2 - TRBV27 CASSPQGPLLAGDNNGELFF TGTGCCAGCAGTCCCCAAGGCCCACTACTAGCGGGAGACAACAACGGGGAGCTGTTTTTT
- TRBJ1-3 - TRBV9 CASSVGLSSGNTIYF TGTGCCAGCAGCGTAGGTTTGAGCTCTGGAAACACCATATATTTT
- TRBJ2-2 - TRBV6-5 CASSYSRGNTGELFF TGTGCCAGCAGCTACTCACGGGGGAACACCGGGGAGCTGTTTTTT
TRBD2 TRBJ2-1 - TRBV29-1 CSVTSGRMELREQFF TGCAGCGTGACTAGCGGGAGAATGGAGTTACGTGAGCAGTTCTTC
- TRBJ1-4 - TRBV7-2 CASRRAGEKLFF TGTGCCAGCAGGCGCGCGGGGGAAAAACTGTTTTTT
TRBD2 TRBJ2-5 - TRBV5-1 CASSLGLAGQETQYF TGCGCCAGCAGCTTGGGCCTAGCGGGACAAGAGACCCAGTACTTC